The rows below give T cell receptor beta chains drawn from one sample of a study of T cells after yellow fever vaccination. From the 5' RACE reads, TCRdb called clonotypes with MiXCR, one entry per CDR3 protein. There are more than 90,000 distinct CDR3 sequences in the sample; around 7.2% occur only once, and roughly 3% lies in the top ten. Sequences were derived from CD4+ T cells sorted from PBMCs, sampled roughly seven weeks after the first yellow fever vaccination. These receptors were collected from a man younger than 35 who received the YFV17D yellow fever vaccine. The CDR3 runs from the conserved cysteine through the conserved F or W. The order of the fields is J gene, clone size, V gene, D gene, CDR3 protein, CDR3 DNA. The D gene is left open where the match is weak. A clone size is listed for some rows: how often the clone was seen (once, few, many), or a class if it is expanded.

J: TRBJ2-7
size: many
V: TRBV29-1
D: NA
CDR3: CSVVQALNREQYF
DNA: TGCAGCGTTGTGCAGGCCCTTAACCGGGAGCAGTACTTC

J: TRBJ2-7
size: many
V: TRBV7-2
D: TRBD2
CDR3: CASSFTGGSYEQYF
DNA: TGTGCCAGCAGTTTCACGGGGGGTTCCTACGAGCAGTACTTC

J: TRBJ1-1
size: NA
V: TRBV12-3/TRBV12-4
D: NA
CDR3: CASSLAQGIEAFF
DNA: TGTGCCAGCAGTTTAGCCCAGGGGATTGAAGCTTTCTTT

J: TRBJ2-5
size: many
V: TRBV24-1
D: NA
CDR3: CATSDDTRVQETQYF
DNA: TGTGCCACCAGTGATGACACCAGGGTCCAAGAGACCCAGTACTTC

J: TRBJ1-1
size: many
V: TRBV5-1
D: NA
CDR3: CASSLGFTYEAFF
DNA: TGCGCCAGCAGCTTGGGGTTTACGTACGAAGCTTTCTTT

J: TRBJ1-1
size: many
V: TRBV4-1
D: NA
CDR3: CASSQGIANTEAFF
DNA: TGCGCCAGCAGCCAAGGAATAGCGAACACTGAAGCTTTCTTT

J: TRBJ1-4
size: many
V: TRBV29-1
D: TRBD1
CDR3: CSVESTGEIEKLFF
DNA: TGCAGCGTTGAATCGACAGGGGAGATTGAAAAACTGTTTTTT

J: TRBJ2-5
size: many
V: TRBV20-1
D: NA
CDR3: CSGLGGGEETQYF
DNA: TGCAGTGGACTTGGCGGGGGCGAAGAGACCCAGTACTTC

J: TRBJ2-1
size: NA
V: TRBV4-3
D: NA
CDR3: CASSQDWGEQFF
DNA: TGCGCCAGCAGCCAAGATTGGGGTGAGCAGTTCTTC

J: TRBJ1-1
size: NA
V: TRBV7-8
D: NA
CDR3: CASSFRGRNTEAFF
DNA: TGTGCCAGCAGCTTTAGGGGTAGGAACACTGAAGCTTTCTTT

J: TRBJ2-7
size: many
V: TRBV7-2
D: TRBD1
CDR3: CASSARQGSSYEQYF
DNA: TGTGCCAGCAGCGCCCGACAGGGGTCCTCCTACGAGCAGTACTTC

J: TRBJ1-1
size: NA
V: TRBV10-2
D: NA
CDR3: CASSALQGDRRTEAFF
DNA: TGCGCCAGCAGTGCTTTACAGGGCGATAGGCGCACTGAAGCTTTCTTT

J: TRBJ1-5
size: NA
V: TRBV18
D: NA
CDR3: CASSPGPVLNQPQHF
DNA: TGTGCCAGCTCACCGGGACCGGTACTAAATCAGCCCCAGCATTTT

J: TRBJ1-6
size: few
V: TRBV5-1
D: NA
CDR3: CASSPQGRVNSPLHF
DNA: TGCGCCAGCAGTCCGCAGGGACGGGTAAATTCACCCCTCCACTTT

J: TRBJ2-7
size: few
V: TRBV12-3/TRBV12-4
D: TRBD1
CDR3: CASTRDSLEQYF
DNA: TGTGCCAGCACCCGGGACAGCCTTGAGCAGTACTTC

J: TRBJ1-2
size: many
V: TRBV6-1
D: NA
CDR3: CASSWTPARGYTF
DNA: TGTGCCAGCAGCTGGACACCGGCGAGAGGCTACACCTTC

J: TRBJ2-2
size: few
V: TRBV7-3
D: NA
CDR3: CASSKQEGTGELFF
DNA: TGTGCCAGCAGTAAACAGGAGGGGACCGGGGAGCTGTTTTTT

J: TRBJ1-1
size: many
V: TRBV10-3
D: TRBD1
CDR3: CAIRGQGKGAFF
DNA: TGTGCCATCAGGGGACAGGGCAAGGGAGCTTTCTTT

J: TRBJ1-1
size: many
V: TRBV27
D: NA
CDR3: CASSFKTNTEAFF
DNA: TGTGCCAGCAGTTTCAAGACGAACACTGAAGCTTTCTTT

J: TRBJ2-1
size: once
V: TRBV7-2
D: TRBD2
CDR3: CASSLAAGEYNEQFF
DNA: TGTGCCAGCAGCTTAGCCGCGGGGGAGTACAATGAGCAGTTCTTC

J: TRBJ2-1
size: many
V: TRBV20-1
D: TRBD1
CDR3: CSASRTGTNEQFF
DNA: TGCAGTGCTAGTCGGACAGGGACCAATGAGCAGTTCTTC

J: TRBJ2-5
size: few
V: TRBV18
D: NA
CDR3: CASSPPQREETQYF
DNA: TGTGCCAGCTCACCACCCCAGCGGGAAGAGACCCAGTACTTC

J: TRBJ2-3
size: many
V: TRBV6-1
D: NA
CDR3: CASSPLNRADTQYF
DNA: TGTGCCAGCAGCCCGCTCAATAGGGCAGATACGCAGTATTTT